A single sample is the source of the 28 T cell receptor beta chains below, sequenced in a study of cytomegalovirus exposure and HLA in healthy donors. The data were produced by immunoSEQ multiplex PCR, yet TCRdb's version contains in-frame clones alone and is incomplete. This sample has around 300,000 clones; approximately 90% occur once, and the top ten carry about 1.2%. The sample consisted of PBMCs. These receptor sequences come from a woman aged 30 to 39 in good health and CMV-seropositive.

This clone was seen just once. CDR3 residues: CAWSRTVVVSYNEQFF. The CDR3, as DNA: TGTGCCTGGAGTCGGACGGTTGTCGTCTCCTACAATGAGCAGTTCTTC. V usage is TRBV30 and J usage is TRBJ2-1; D is uncertain. This CDR3 contains 16 residues. The germline V and J ends were trimmed by 2 bases and 0 bases, with 14 bases remaining between them. CDR1 is GTSNPN and CDR2 is SVGIG in the germline V gene (reference sequence).

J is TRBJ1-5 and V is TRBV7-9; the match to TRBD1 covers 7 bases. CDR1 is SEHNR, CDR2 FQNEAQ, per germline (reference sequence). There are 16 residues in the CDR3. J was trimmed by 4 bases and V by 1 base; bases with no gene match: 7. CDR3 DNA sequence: TGTGCCAGCAGCTTAGAGGGGACAGTAGGAAATCAGCCCCAGCATTTT. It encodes CASSLEGTVGNQPQHF.

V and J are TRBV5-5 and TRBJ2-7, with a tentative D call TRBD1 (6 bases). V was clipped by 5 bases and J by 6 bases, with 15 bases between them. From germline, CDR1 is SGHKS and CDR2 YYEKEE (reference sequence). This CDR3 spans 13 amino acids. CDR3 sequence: CASSPGHLFEQYF. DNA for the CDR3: TGTGCCAGCAGTCCGGGACACCTCTTCGAGCAGTACTTC.

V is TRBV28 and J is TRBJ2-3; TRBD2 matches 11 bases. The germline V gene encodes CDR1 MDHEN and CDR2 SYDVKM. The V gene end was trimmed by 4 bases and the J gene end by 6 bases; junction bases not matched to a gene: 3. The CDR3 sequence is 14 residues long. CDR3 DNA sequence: TGTGCCAGCAGTTCTAGCGGGAGGTCGGATACGCAGTATTTT. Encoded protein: CASSSSGRSDTQYF.

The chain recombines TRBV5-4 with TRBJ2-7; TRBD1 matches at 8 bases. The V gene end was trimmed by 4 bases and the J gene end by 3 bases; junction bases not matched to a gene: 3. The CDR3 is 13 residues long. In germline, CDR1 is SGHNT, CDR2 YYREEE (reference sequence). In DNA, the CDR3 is TGTGCCAGCAGCCAGACAGGGGACTACGAGCAGTACTTC. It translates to CASSQTGDYEQYF.

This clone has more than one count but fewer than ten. This CDR3 reads CASSYGGTEAFF. CDR3 nucleotide sequence: TGTGCCAGCAGTTACGGGGGCACTGAAGCTTTCTTT. The chain uses TRBV6-5 and TRBJ1-1, with TRBD1 as a possible D gene (5 bases). Germline CDR1 reads MNHEY; CDR2 reads SVGAGI. The ends were cut back, 2 bases at V and 4 bases at J, with 5 bases in the middle. The CDR3 is made up of 12 amino acids.

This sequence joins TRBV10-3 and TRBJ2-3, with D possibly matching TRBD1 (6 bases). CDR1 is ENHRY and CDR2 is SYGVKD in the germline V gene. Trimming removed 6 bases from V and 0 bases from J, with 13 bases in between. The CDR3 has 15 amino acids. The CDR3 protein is CAISEQGTSTDTQYF. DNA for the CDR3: TGTGCCATCAGCGAACAGGGTACTAGCACAGATACGCAGTATTTT.

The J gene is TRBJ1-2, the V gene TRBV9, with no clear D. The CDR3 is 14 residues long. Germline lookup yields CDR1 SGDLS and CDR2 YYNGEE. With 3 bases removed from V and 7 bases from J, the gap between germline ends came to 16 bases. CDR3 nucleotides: TGTGCCAGCAGCGCTGGTAACGTAGGGCCTGGCTACACCTTC. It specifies CASSAGNVGPGYTF. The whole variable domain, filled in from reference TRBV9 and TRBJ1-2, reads DSGVTQTPKHLITATGQRVTLRCSPRSGDLSVYWYQQSLDQGLQFLIQYYNGEERAKGNILERFSAQQFPDLHSELNLSSLELGDSALYFCASSAGNVGPGYTFGSGTRLTVV.

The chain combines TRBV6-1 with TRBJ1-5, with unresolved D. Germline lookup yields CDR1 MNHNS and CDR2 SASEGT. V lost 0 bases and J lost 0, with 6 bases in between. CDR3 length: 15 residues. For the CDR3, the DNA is TGTGCCAGCAGTGAAGCGCTGGGTAGCAATCAGCCCCAGCATTTT. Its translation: CASSEALGSNQPQHF.

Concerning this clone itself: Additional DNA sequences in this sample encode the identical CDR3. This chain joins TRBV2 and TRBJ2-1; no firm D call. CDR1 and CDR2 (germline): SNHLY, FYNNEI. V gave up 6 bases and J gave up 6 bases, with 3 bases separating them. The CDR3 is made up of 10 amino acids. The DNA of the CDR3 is TGTGCCAGCAGGGGCAATGAGCAGTTCTTC. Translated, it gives CASRGNEQFF.

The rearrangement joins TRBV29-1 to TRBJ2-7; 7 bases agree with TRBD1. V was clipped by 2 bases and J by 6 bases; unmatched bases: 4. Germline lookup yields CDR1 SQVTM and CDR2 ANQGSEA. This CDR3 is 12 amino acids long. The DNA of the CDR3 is TGCAGCGTTGAAAGGCCAGGGGGCGAGCAGTACTTC. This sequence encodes CSVERPGGEQYF.

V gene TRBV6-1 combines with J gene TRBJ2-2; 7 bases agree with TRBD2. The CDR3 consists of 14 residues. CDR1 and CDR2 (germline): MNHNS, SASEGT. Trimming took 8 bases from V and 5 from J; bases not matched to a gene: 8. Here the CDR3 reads CASRGGVGTGELFF. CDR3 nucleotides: TGTGCCAGCCGCGGGGGAGTTGGGACCGGGGAGCTGTTTTTT.

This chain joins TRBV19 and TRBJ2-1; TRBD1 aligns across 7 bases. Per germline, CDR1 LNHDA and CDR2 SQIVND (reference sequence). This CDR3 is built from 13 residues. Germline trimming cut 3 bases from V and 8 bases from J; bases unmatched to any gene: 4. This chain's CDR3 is CASSMRQGHEQFF. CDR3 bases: TGTGCCAGTAGTATGCGACAGGGACATGAGCAGTTCTTC.

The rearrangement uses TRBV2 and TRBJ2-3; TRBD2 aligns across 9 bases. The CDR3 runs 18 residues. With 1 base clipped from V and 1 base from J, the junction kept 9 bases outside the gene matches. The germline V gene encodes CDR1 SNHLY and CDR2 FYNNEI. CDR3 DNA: TGTGCCAGCAGTGAAGTGGATCGTAGCGGGGGAGGCACAGATACGCAGTATTTT. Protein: CASSEVDRSGGGTDTQYF.

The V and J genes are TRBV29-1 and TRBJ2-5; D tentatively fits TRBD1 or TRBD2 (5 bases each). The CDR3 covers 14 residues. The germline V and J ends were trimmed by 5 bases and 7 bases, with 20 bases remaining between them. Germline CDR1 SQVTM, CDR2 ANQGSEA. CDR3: CSVRAGTATLTQYF. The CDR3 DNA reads TGCAGCGTTCGGGCCGGGACCGCAACTTTGACCCAGTACTTC.

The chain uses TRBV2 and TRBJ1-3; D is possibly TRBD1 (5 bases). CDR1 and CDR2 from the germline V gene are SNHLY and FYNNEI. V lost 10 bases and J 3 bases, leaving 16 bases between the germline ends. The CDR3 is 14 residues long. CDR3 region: CAIHSGINGNTIYF. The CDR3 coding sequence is TGTGCCATTCATTCAGGGATAAATGGAAACACCATATATTTT. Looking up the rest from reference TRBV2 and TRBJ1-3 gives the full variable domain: EPEVTQTPSHQVTQMGQEVILRCVPISNHLYFYWYRQILGQKVEFLVSFYNNEISEKSEIFDDQFSVERPDGSNFTLKIRSTKLEDSAMYFCAIHSGINGNTIYFGEGSWLTVV.

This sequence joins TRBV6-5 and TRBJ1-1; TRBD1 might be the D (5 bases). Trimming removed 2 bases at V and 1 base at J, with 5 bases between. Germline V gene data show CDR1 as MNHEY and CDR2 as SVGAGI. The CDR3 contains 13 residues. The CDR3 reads CASSYGQNTEAFF. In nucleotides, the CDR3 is TGTGCCAGCAGTTACGGACAGAACACTGAAGCTTTCTTT.

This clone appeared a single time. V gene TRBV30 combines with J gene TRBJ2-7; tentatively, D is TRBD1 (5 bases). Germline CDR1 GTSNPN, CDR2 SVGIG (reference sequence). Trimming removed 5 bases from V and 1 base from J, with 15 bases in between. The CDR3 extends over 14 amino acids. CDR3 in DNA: TGTGCCTGGTCCAGGGAAGGGCCTTCCTACGAGCAGTACTTC. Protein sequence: CAWSREGPSYEQYF.

CDR3 protein: CASTKGGVYGYTF. CDR3 in DNA: TGTGCCAGCACAAAGGGAGGGGTTTATGGCTACACCTTC. This chain links TRBV6-6 with TRBJ1-2, with D tentatively TRBD1 (5 bases). Between the trimmed V and J ends, which lost 7 bases and 5 bases, there was a span of 14 bases. Germline CDR1 is MNHNY and CDR2 is SVGAGI (reference sequence). The CDR3 consists of 13 residues.

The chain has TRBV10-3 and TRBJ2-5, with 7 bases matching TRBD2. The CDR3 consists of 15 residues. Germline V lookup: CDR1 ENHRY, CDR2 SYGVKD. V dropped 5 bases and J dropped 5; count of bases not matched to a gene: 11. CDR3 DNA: TGTGCCATCAGTCGTAGCGGGCTAGAGGGGGAGACCCAGTACTTC. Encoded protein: CAISRSGLEGETQYF.

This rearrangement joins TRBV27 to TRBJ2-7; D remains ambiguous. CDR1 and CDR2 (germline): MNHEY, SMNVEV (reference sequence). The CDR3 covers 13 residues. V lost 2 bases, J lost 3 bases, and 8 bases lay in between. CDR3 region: CASSLTRFYEQYF. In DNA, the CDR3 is TGTGCCAGCAGTTTAACACGATTCTACGAGCAGTACTTC.

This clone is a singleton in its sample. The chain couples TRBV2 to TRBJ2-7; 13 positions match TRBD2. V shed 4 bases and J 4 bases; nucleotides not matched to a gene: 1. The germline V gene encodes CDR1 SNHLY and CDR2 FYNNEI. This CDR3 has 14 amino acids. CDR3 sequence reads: CASSGGLAGYEQYF. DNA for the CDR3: TGTGCCAGCAGTGGGGGACTAGCGGGGTACGAGCAGTACTTC.

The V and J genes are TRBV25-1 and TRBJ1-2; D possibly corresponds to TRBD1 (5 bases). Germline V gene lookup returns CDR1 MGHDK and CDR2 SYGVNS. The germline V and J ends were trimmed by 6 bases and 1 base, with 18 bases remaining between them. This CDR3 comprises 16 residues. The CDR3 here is CASRGAAKSHNYGYTF. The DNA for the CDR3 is TGTGCCAGCAGAGGGGCAGCTAAGTCCCATAACTATGGCTACACCTTC.

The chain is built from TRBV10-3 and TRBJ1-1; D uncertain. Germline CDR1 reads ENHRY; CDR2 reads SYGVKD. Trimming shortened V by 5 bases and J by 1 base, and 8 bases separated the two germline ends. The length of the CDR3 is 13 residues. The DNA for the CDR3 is TGTGCCATCAGTATTGGAGCGAACACTGAAGCTTTCTTT. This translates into CAISIGANTEAFF.

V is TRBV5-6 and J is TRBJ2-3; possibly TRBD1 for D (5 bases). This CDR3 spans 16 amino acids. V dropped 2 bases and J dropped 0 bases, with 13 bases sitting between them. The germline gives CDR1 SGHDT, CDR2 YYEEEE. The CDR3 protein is CASSLGAVTSTDTQYF. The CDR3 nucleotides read TGTGCCAGCAGCTTAGGGGCAGTTACTAGCACAGATACGCAGTATTTT.

The CDR3 reads CASSLALLAGEQETQYF. The DNA for the CDR3 is TGTGCCAGCAGCTTAGCGCTCTTAGCGGGAGAACAAGAGACCCAGTACTTC. This sequence joins TRBV7-9 and TRBJ2-5; TRBD2 matches at 9 bases. In germline, CDR1 is SEHNR, CDR2 FQNEAQ (reference sequence). The CDR3 is 17 amino acids. V lost 0 bases and J lost 2; bases outside the gene matches: 7.

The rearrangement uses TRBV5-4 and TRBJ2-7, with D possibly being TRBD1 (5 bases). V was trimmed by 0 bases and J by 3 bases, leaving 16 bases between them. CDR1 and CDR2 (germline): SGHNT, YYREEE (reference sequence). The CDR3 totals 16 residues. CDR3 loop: CASSLGPRVMGYEQYF. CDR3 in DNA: TGTGCCAGCAGCTTGGGCCCCAGGGTCATGGGCTACGAGCAGTACTTC.

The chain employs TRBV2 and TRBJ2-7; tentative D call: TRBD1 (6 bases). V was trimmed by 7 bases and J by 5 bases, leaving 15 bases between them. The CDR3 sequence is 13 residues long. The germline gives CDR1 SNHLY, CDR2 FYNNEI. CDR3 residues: CASKGVGSDEQYF. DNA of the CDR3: TGTGCCAGCAAGGGGGTTGGAAGCGACGAGCAGTACTTC.